Shown below are 24 T cell receptor beta chains from a single sample sequenced in a study of spatial heterogeneity in lung cancer. Described time point: sample taken at primary tumor resection. Via MiXCR, TCRdb re-called the 5' RACE reads, giving one row per CDR3 protein. The data show 85,000 to 100,000 distinct CDR3 sequences, roughly 12% seen once. Sample: PBMCs, taken at surgery. The receptors originated from a male donor with early-stage non-small cell lung cancer.

The V call is TRBV6-2 or TRBV6-3, the J call TRBJ2-3; D is perhaps TRBD1 (6 bases). The CDR3 sequence is 13 residues long. Per the germline V gene, CDR1 is MNHEY and CDR2 is SVGEGT. The germline V and J ends were trimmed by 8 bases and 2 bases, with 11 bases remaining between them. CDR3 in amino acids: CASEGQSTDTQYF. DNA of the CDR3: TGTGCCAGCGAAGGACAGTCCACAGATACGCAGTATTTT.

Only a few counts were recorded for this clonotype. V and J are TRBV7-2 and TRBJ2-3, with D possibly TRBD2 on 5 matching bases. The CDR3 runs 16 residues. V was cut by 3 bases and J by 0 bases, with 13 bases left in between. In germline, CDR1 is SGHTA, CDR2 FQGNSA. CDR3: CASSFLRTSSTDTQYF. In DNA, the CDR3 is TGTGCCAGCAGCTTCTTGAGGACTTCTAGCACAGATACGCAGTATTTT.

This clonotype came up a few times. V is TRBV20-1 and J is TRBJ2-1; 12 nucleotides agree with TRBD2. The CDR3 covers 16 residues. The junction had 4 bases not matched to a gene; V was cut back by 0 bases and J by 4 bases. Germline assignment: CDR1 DFQATT and CDR2 SNEGSKA (reference sequence). In DNA form, the CDR3 reads TGCAGTGCTAGAGATCCACTAGCGGGAGGATACAATGAGCAGTTCTTC. Its translation is CSARDPLAGGYNEQFF.

In its sample, this clonotype was seen a few times. The gene calls are TRBV20-1 and TRBJ1-1; D is ambiguous. V dropped 2 bases and J dropped 0 bases, with 13 bases sitting between them. CDR3 length: 15 amino acids. Looked up from germline, CDR1 is DFQATT and CDR2 is SNEGSKA (reference sequence). The CDR3 is CSARRDSTMNTEAFF. For the CDR3, the DNA is TGCAGTGCTAGACGGGATTCGACTATGAACACTGAAGCTTTCTTT.

This clonotype has a handful of counts. The genes are TRBV20-1 and TRBJ2-7; TRBD1 is a possible D gene (6 bases). Per germline, CDR1 DFQATT and CDR2 SNEGSKA (reference sequence). The CDR3 is made up of 13 amino acids. The V gene lost 0 bases and the J gene lost 3 bases, with 9 bases spanning the gap. The CDR3 loop reads CSARDGQNYEQYF. CDR3 DNA: TGCAGTGCTAGAGATGGACAGAACTACGAGCAGTACTTC.

This clonotype came up a few times. The CDR3 nucleotides read TGTGCCAGCAGCTTAGAACAGGCAGGAAATTCACCCCTCCACTTT. Its translation is CASSLEQAGNSPLHF. The chain recombines TRBV7-9 with TRBJ1-6; TRBD1 is a possible D gene (5 bases). The germline V and J ends were trimmed by 1 base and 7 bases, with 11 bases remaining between them. The germline V gene encodes CDR1 SEHNR and CDR2 FQNEAQ (reference sequence). The CDR3 consists of 15 residues.

This clonotype was picked up a small number of times. The V and J genes are TRBV12-3 or TRBV12-4 and TRBJ2-5, with 12 bases identical to TRBD2. This CDR3 region has 16 residues. V was pared by 6 bases and J by 5 bases, with 10 bases of the junction left unmatched. CDR3 nucleotide sequence: TGTGCCAGCAGCCAGACTAGCGGGAGTATTAGCGAGACCCAGTACTTC. This gives the protein CASSQTSGSISETQYF.

This clonotype turned up a few times. This rearrangement joins TRBV28 to TRBJ1-6; a possible D gene is TRBD1 (5 bases). The V gene's germline CDR1 is MDHEN and CDR2 SYDVKM. Trimming removed 6 bases at V and 5 bases at J, with 11 bases between. This CDR3 is 14 amino acids long. The chain's CDR3 is CASSVPGNNSPLHF. The DNA of the CDR3 is TGTGCCAGCAGCGTACCAGGGAATAATTCACCCCTCCACTTT.

This clonotype was observed many times. The V gene is TRBV9, the J gene TRBJ2-5, with a tentative D call TRBD1 (6 bases). Germline loops: CDR1 SGDLS, CDR2 YYNGEE. The CDR3 totals 15 residues. V was shortened by 3 bases and J by 0 bases, with 12 bases between the two germline ends. The CDR3 DNA follows: TGTGCCAGCAGCGGTGGACAGCCGTACCAAGAGACCCAGTACTTC. Protein sequence: CASSGGQPYQETQYF.

The rearrangement uses TRBV6-1 and TRBJ2-5; no clear D. Trimming removed 4 bases from V and 2 bases from J, with 11 bases in between. The CDR3 has 14 amino acids. Germline values: CDR1 MNHNS, CDR2 SASEGT. In DNA form, the CDR3 reads TGTGCCAGCAGTGCTGCGAATGTTCAAGAGACCCAGTACTTC. It codes for CASSAANVQETQYF.

This clonotype was seen a few times. Here the CDR3 DNA reads TGCAGTGCTAGAGTTTTGCGTCAGGGCAGGGGGCTACCGAACACCGGGGAGCTGTTTTTT. This sequence encodes CSARVLRQGRGLPNTGELFF. This chain uses TRBV20-1 with TRBJ2-2; 8 bases map to TRBD1. Germline lookup yields CDR1 DFQATT and CDR2 SNEGSKA (reference sequence). The CDR3 loop spans 20 amino acids. V shed 1 base and J 0 bases; nucleotides not matched to a gene: 16.

This clonotype was found a few times. This chain's CDR3 is CASSSIGSRDTQYF. In DNA form, the CDR3 reads TGTGCCAGCAGCTCCATCGGGAGTAGAGATACGCAGTATTTT. The V gene is TRBV7-3, the J gene TRBJ2-3; maybe TRBD2 (6 bases). The CDR3 totals 14 residues. V was pared by 4 bases and J by 5 bases, with 13 bases between. Germline loops: CDR1 SGHTA, CDR2 FQGTGA.

This rearrangement joins TRBV4-3 to TRBJ2-5; D may be TRBD2 (5 bases). Trimming left V 0 bases short and J 4 bases short, with 9 bases between. This CDR3 has 14 residues. Germline V gene data show CDR1 as LGHNA and CDR2 as YSLEER. CDR3 region: CASSQDSSRETQYF. In DNA, the CDR3 is TGCGCCAGCAGCCAAGACTCTAGCAGAGAGACCCAGTACTTC.

This clonotype has at least ten counts. The J gene is TRBJ1-1, the V gene TRBV27; D gene unclear. The CDR3 length is 17 residues. Trimming stripped 5 bases from V and 0 bases from J, with 19 bases between. Per the germline V gene, CDR1 is MNHEY and CDR2 is SMNVEV (reference sequence). The CDR3 nucleotides are TGTGCCAGCAGTCCACCCCCCAAAGCATCCATGAACACTGAAGCTTTCTTT. Protein product: CASSPPPKASMNTEAFF.

The V gene is TRBV7-9, the J gene TRBJ2-2; 7 nucleotides align to TRBD1. The germline gives CDR1 SEHNR, CDR2 FQNEAQ (reference sequence). This CDR3 contains 19 residues. V dropped 3 bases and J dropped 4; count of bases not matched to a gene: 17. The CDR3 here is CASSFTRQTGRQGTGELFF. CDR3 bases: TGTGCCAGCAGCTTTACCCGGCAGACCGGCCGACAGGGCACCGGGGAGCTGTTTTTT.

The chain combines TRBV7-2 with TRBJ2-5; 7 bases map to TRBD2. V shed 1 base and J 5 bases; nucleotides not matched to a gene: 7. CDR3 length equals 15 residues. The germline V gene encodes CDR1 SGHTA and CDR2 FQGNSA. The CDR3 nucleotides are TGTGCCAGCAGCTTAGGCGCGGGGGATTCCGAGACCCAGTACTTC. Its translation: CASSLGAGDSETQYF. Together with reference TRBV7-2 and TRBJ2-5, the CDR3 gives the full variable domain: GAGVSQSPSNKVTEKGKDVELRCDPISGHTALYWYRQSLGQGLEFLIYFQGNSAPDKSGLPSDRFSAERTGGSVSTLTIQRTQQEDSAVYLCASSLGAGDSETQYFGPGTRLLVL.

Regarding this clonotype: The junction does not match germline at one end; this may be a read error. The rearrangement joins TRBV12-3 or TRBV12-4 to TRBJ1-2, with 10 bases identical to TRBD1. The CDR3 has 11 residues. The DNA of the CDR3 is TGTGCCAGCAGTTTAGGACAGGGGGCCATCTTC. This encodes CASSLGQGAIF.

There are a few counts of this clonotype. This rearrangement joins TRBV4-3 to TRBJ2-1; 13 bases line up with TRBD2. CDR1 and CDR2 (germline): LGHNA, YSLEER. This CDR3 is built from 17 residues. Trimming cost V 3 bases and J 2 bases; bases outside gene matches: 4. The CDR3 reads CASSHSLAGGTYNEQFF. Here the CDR3 DNA reads TGCGCCAGCAGCCACTCACTAGCGGGAGGGACCTACAATGAGCAGTTCTTC.

This rearrangement joins TRBV5-1 to TRBJ2-6, with 9 bases identical to TRBD1. With V trimmed by 1 base and J by 3 bases, 11 bases remained unmatched. This CDR3 has 19 residues. The V gene's germline CDR1 is SGHRS and CDR2 YFSETQ. CDR3 DNA: TGCGCCAGCAGCTTGACTATGGGGACAGGGTATTTTGGGGCCAACGTCCTGACTTTC. Translating it yields CASSLTMGTGYFGANVLTF.

This clonotype was observed many times. V and J are TRBV12-3 or TRBV12-4 and TRBJ2-3, with 7 bases that match TRBD1. CDR3 length equals 14 residues. The V gene end was trimmed by 8 bases and the J gene end by 1 base; junction bases not matched to a gene: 6. The CDR3 nucleotides are TGTGCCAGCCAGTGGGACAGACGCACAGATACGCAGTATTTT. Translating it yields CASQWDRRTDTQYF.

V and J are TRBV24-1 and TRBJ1-4; TRBD1 aligns across 7 bases. Losses at the gene ends were 7 bases for V and 5 bases for J; bases not matched to a gene: 9. The CDR3 is 15 residues long. Germline CDR1 KGHDR, CDR2 SFDVKD. CDR3 in amino acids: CATSRGGGANEKLFF. In DNA form, the CDR3 reads TGTGCCACCAGCCGAGGAGGGGGCGCGAATGAAAAACTGTTTTTT.

The chain joins TRBV30 to TRBJ2-3; D is undetermined. This CDR3 is built from 12 residues. V dropped 5 bases and J dropped 1 base, with 7 bases sitting between them. From germline, CDR1 is GTSNPN and CDR2 SVGIG (reference sequence). This CDR3 reads CAWQHGTDTQYF. The CDR3 coding sequence is TGTGCCTGGCAACACGGCACAGATACGCAGTATTTT.

This chain links TRBV7-3 with TRBJ2-1, with a possible D match to TRBD2 (5 bases). This CDR3 spans 15 amino acids. The V gene lost 5 bases and the J gene lost 5 bases, with 16 bases spanning the gap. Per germline, CDR1 SGHTA and CDR2 FQGTGA. The CDR3 is CASSPGLLPHNEQFF. The CDR3 DNA follows: TGTGCCAGCAGCCCCGGACTGCTGCCCCACAATGAGCAGTTCTTC.

This clonotype was counted ten times or more. The rearrangement links TRBV20-1 to TRBJ2-1, with TRBD2 as a possible D gene (6 bases). V was pared by 0 bases and J by 2 bases, with 11 bases between. This CDR3 spans 15 amino acids. CDR1 is DFQATT, CDR2 SNEGSKA, per germline (reference sequence). As DNA, the CDR3 is TGCAGTGCTAGAGATCCGGCGGGGCCCTACAATGAGCAGTTCTTC. It is translated as CSARDPAGPYNEQFF.